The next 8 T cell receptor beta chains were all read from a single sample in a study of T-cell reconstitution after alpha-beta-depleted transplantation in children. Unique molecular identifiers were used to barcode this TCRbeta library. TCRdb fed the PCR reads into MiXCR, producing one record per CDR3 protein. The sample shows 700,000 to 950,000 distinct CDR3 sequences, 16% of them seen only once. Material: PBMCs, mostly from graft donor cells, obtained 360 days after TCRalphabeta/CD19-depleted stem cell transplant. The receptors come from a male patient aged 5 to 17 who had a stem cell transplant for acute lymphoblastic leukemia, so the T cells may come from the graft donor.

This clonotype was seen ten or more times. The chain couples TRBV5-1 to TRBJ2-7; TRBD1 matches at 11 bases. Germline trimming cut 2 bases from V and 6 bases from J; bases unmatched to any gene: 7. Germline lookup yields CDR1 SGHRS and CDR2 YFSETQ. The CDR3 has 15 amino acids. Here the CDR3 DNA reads TGCGCCAGCAGCTTCAGTGGGACAGGGGGGTCCGAGCAGTACTTC. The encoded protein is CASSFSGTGGSEQYF.

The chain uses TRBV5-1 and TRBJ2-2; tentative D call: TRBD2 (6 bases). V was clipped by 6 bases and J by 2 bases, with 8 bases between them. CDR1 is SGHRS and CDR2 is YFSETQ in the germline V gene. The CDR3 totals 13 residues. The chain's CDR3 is CASTDYNTGELFF. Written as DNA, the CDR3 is TGCGCCAGCACGGACTACAACACCGGGGAGCTGTTTTTT.

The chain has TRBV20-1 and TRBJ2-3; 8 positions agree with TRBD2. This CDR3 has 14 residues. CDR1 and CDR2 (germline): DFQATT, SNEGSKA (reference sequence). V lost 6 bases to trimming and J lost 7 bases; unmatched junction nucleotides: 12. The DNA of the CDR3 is TGCAGTGCACCGACGGGGGGACTAGGGAATACGCAGTATTTT. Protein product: CSAPTGGLGNTQYF.

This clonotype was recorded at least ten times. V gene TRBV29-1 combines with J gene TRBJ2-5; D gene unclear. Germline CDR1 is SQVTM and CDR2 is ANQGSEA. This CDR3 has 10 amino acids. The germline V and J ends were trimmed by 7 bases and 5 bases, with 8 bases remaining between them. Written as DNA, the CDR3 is TGCAGCGCGCTAGGGGAGACCCAGTACTTC. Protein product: CSALGETQYF.

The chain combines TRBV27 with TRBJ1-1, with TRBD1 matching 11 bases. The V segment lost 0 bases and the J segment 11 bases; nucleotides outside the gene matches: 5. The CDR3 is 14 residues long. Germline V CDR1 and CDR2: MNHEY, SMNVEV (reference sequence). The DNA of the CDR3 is TGTGCCAGCAGTTTATCTGGGACAGGGGGTTTCGCTTTCTTT. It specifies CASSLSGTGGFAFF.

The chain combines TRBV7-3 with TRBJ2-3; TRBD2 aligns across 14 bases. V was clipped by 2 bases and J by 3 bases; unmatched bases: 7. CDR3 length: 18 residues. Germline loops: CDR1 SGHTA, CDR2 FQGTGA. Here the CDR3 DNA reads TGTGCCAGCAGCTTAGGGACCGGGACTAGCGGGAGAACAGATACGCAGTATTTT. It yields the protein CASSLGTGTSGRTDTQYF. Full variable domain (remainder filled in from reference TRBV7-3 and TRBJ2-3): GAGVSQTPSNKVTEKGKYVELRCDPISGHTALYWYRQSLGQGPEFLIYFQGTGAADDSGLPNDRFFAVRPEGSVSTLKIQRTERGDSAVYLCASSLGTGTSGRTDTQYFGPGTRLTVL.

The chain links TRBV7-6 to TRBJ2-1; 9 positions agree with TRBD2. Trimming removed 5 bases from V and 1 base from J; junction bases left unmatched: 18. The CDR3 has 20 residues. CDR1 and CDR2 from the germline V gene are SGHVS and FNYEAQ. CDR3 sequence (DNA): TGTGCCAGCAGCCAACCTCGGGCTAGCGGGATTCTGAGGTCCTACAATGAGCAGTTCTTC. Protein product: CASSQPRASGILRSYNEQFF.

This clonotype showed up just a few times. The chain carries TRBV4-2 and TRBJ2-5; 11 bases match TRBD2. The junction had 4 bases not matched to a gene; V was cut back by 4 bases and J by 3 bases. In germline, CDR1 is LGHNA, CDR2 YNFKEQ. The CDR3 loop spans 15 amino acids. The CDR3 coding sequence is TGTGCCAGCAGCCTAAGGGGACTAGCGGAAGAGACCCAGTACTTC. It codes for CASSLRGLAEETQYF.